This TCR beta chain was retrieved from a study of blood T cell repertoires in COVID-19. Study details: Italy, Spain and the United States were the sources of the convalescent and acute COVID-19 samples. T cells, B-cell-depleted T cells, or PBMCs supplied cDNA or gDNA.

There are 16 residues in the CDR3. V gave up 10 bases and J gave up 2 bases; unmatched junction bases: 15. CDR1 is SNHLY, CDR2 FYNNEI, per germline. In the original processing: Amplification with reference gene primers provided the estimates of nucleated cell counts. Libraries were prepared by immunoSEQ multiplex PCR; TCRdb keeps only in-frame clonotypes and omits some of them. V and J calls and clone size are copied from that table; D and trimming were computed from the DNA. The sample carries 370,000 or so clones, approximately 89% recorded once. The chain is built from TRBV2 and TRBJ2-7; 9 positions agree with TRBD1. This TCR was sampled from a man aged 30 to 39 who had recovered from COVID-19. Sample: PBMCs or T cells enriched from blood (not recorded which). CDR3: CATYSKTGTGTYEQYF. The CDR3, as DNA: TGTGCCACCTACTCCAAAACCGGGACAGGGACCTACGAGCAGTACTTC.